The rows below give T cell receptor beta chains drawn from one sample of a study of graft-versus-host responses after intestinal transplantation. The assay was immunoSEQ multiplex PCR, and TCRdb's table has in-frame clones only and misses some. The sample includes about 94,000 clones, roughly 90% of them seen just once. For these receptors, no antigen is known. The material sequenced was unstimulated CD8+ T cells sorted from spleen or lymph node cells, taken before intestinal transplant. All receptors come from a human donor who received an intestinal transplant. Both conserved end residues are part of each CDR3. Fields, in order: clone size, D gene, J gene, V gene, CDR3 DNA, CDR3 protein. The D gene is left open where the match is weak. Only some rows state a clone size, as once, few, many or a class for expanded clones.

clone_size: NA
d_call: NA
j_call: TRBJ1-2
v_call: TRBV5-1
cdr3_nt: TGCGCCAGCAGCCAAGGGACTTCTAACTATGGCTACACCTTC
cdr3_aa: CASSQGTSNYGYTF

clone_size: NA
d_call: TRBD1
j_call: TRBJ2-7
v_call: TRBV28
cdr3_nt: TGTGCCAGCAGTCCCGGGACAGGGTCCCCCTACGAGCAGTACTTC
cdr3_aa: CASSPGTGSPYEQYF

clone_size: NA
d_call: NA
j_call: TRBJ2-7
v_call: TRBV27
cdr3_nt: TGTGCCAGCAGTGCCCAGAAATGGTCCTACGAGCAGTACTTC
cdr3_aa: CASSAQKWSYEQYF

clone_size: NA
d_call: TRBD1
j_call: TRBJ2-7
v_call: TRBV30
cdr3_nt: TGTGCCTGGAGTGTAGGGACAGGGTTTTACGAGCAGTACTTC
cdr3_aa: CAWSVGTGFYEQYF

clone_size: NA
d_call: NA
j_call: TRBJ2-1
v_call: TRBV11-3
cdr3_nt: TGTGCCAGCAGCCTCTCCGGGGACTCCTACAATGAGCAGTTCTTC
cdr3_aa: CASSLSGDSYNEQFF

clone_size: NA
d_call: TRBD2
j_call: TRBJ2-2
v_call: TRBV29-1
cdr3_nt: TGCAGCGTTGGGGGGGGACTAGCGGGAGGCGGGGAGCTGTTTTTT
cdr3_aa: CSVGGGLAGGGELFF

clone_size: NA
d_call: NA
j_call: TRBJ2-1
v_call: TRBV2
cdr3_nt: TGTGCCACCGGACTCGGAGGGGCCTACAATGAGCAGTTCTTC
cdr3_aa: CATGLGGAYNEQFF

clone_size: NA
d_call: NA
j_call: TRBJ1-1
v_call: TRBV19
cdr3_nt: TGTGCCAGTAGTATAGATGGGGGGGCGAACACTGAAGCTTTCTTT
cdr3_aa: CASSIDGGANTEAFF

clone_size: NA
d_call: NA
j_call: TRBJ2-7
v_call: TRBV11-2
cdr3_nt: TGTGCCAGCAGCTTAGACCCGGGGGGCCCCTACGAGCAGTACTTC
cdr3_aa: CASSLDPGGPYEQYF

clone_size: NA
d_call: NA
j_call: TRBJ2-2
v_call: TRBV15
cdr3_nt: TGTGCCACCAGGCGGACTGCGAACACCGGGGAGCTGTTTTTT
cdr3_aa: CATRRTANTGELFF

clone_size: NA
d_call: NA
j_call: TRBJ1-5
v_call: TRBV19
cdr3_nt: TGTGCCAGTAGGGGGAGGGATAGCAATCAGCCCCAGCATTTT
cdr3_aa: CASRGRDSNQPQHF

clone_size: NA
d_call: NA
j_call: TRBJ2-7
v_call: TRBV19
cdr3_nt: TGTGCCAGTAGTGTCTCGGACAGCTTCTCCTACGAGCAGTACTTC
cdr3_aa: CASSVSDSFSYEQYF

clone_size: NA
d_call: TRBD1
j_call: TRBJ2-7
v_call: TRBV4-1
cdr3_nt: TGCGCCAGCAGCCAAATCTATGGGACAGACTCCTACGAGCAGTACTTC
cdr3_aa: CASSQIYGTDSYEQYF

clone_size: NA
d_call: TRBD1
j_call: TRBJ2-7
v_call: TRBV7-9
cdr3_nt: TGTGCCAGCAGCTCCAACCGACAGGGGGGATACGAGCAGTACTTC
cdr3_aa: CASSSNRQGGYEQYF

clone_size: NA
d_call: NA
j_call: TRBJ2-3
v_call: TRBV12-1
cdr3_nt: TGTGCCAGCAGCTACGCGAATGACAGCCGGAACACAGATACGCAGTATTTT
cdr3_aa: CASSYANDSRNTDTQYF

clone_size: NA
d_call: NA
j_call: TRBJ2-5
v_call: TRBV29-1
cdr3_nt: TGCAGCGTTGTCGGTGAGACCCAGTACTTC
cdr3_aa: CSVVGETQYF

clone_size: NA
d_call: TRBD1
j_call: TRBJ1-4
v_call: TRBV7-9
cdr3_nt: TGTGCCAGCAGCGACCGACAGGGTACTAATGAAAAACTGTTTTTT
cdr3_aa: CASSDRQGTNEKLFF

clone_size: NA
d_call: NA
j_call: TRBJ2-7
v_call: TRBV15
cdr3_nt: TGTGCCACCCGTCAGGGGCCCTACGAGCAGTACTTC
cdr3_aa: CATRQGPYEQYF

clone_size: once
d_call: TRBD2
j_call: TRBJ2-1
v_call: TRBV4-3
cdr3_nt: TGCGCCAGCAGTTCTAGCGGGGGGGCTTTAGGTGAGCAGTTCTTC
cdr3_aa: CASSSSGGALGEQFF

clone_size: NA
d_call: NA
j_call: TRBJ1-2
v_call: TRBV28
cdr3_nt: TGTGCCAGCAGTTTTACCTTTTCGGGAGGGTACTATGGCTACACCTTC
cdr3_aa: CASSFTFSGGYYGYTF

clone_size: NA
d_call: NA
j_call: TRBJ1-1
v_call: TRBV5-1
cdr3_nt: TGCGCCAGCAGCTTCCGGGGGGGAGAGAACACTGAAGCTTTCTTT
cdr3_aa: CASSFRGGENTEAFF

clone_size: NA
d_call: TRBD2
j_call: TRBJ2-7
v_call: TRBV29-1
cdr3_nt: TGCAGCGTTGTAGCGGGCCCCTACGAGCAGTACTTC
cdr3_aa: CSVVAGPYEQYF

clone_size: NA
d_call: NA
j_call: TRBJ1-5
v_call: TRBV2
cdr3_nt: TGTGCCAGCCGACTGGGAGTCGATCAGCCCCAGCATTTT
cdr3_aa: CASRLGVDQPQHF

clone_size: NA
d_call: TRBD1
j_call: TRBJ2-7
v_call: TRBV7-9
cdr3_nt: TGTGCCAGCAGCTTAGGTCGGCAAGCAGACAGGGGACTTACCTACGAGCAGTACTTC
cdr3_aa: CASSLGRQADRGLTYEQYF

clone_size: NA
d_call: TRBD1
j_call: TRBJ2-7
v_call: TRBV5-1
cdr3_nt: TGCGCCAGCAGCTCGGGACAGGGAGCCTACGAGCAGTACTTC
cdr3_aa: CASSSGQGAYEQYF

clone_size: NA
d_call: NA
j_call: TRBJ1-1
v_call: TRBV7-9
cdr3_nt: TGTGCCAGCAGCTACGCGTTGAACACTGAAGCTTTCTTT
cdr3_aa: CASSYALNTEAFF

clone_size: NA
d_call: NA
j_call: TRBJ1-1
v_call: TRBV19
cdr3_nt: TGTGCCAGTAGTATGAATGGGCTATGGACTGAAGCTTTCTTT
cdr3_aa: CASSMNGLWTEAFF

clone_size: NA
d_call: TRBD1
j_call: TRBJ2-1
v_call: TRBV7-2
cdr3_nt: TGTGCCAGCAGCTTAGAACAGGGGTCTTACAATGAGCAGTTCTTC
cdr3_aa: CASSLEQGSYNEQFF

clone_size: NA
d_call: TRBD2
j_call: TRBJ2-3
v_call: TRBV9
cdr3_nt: TGTGCCAGCAGTCCTTTCCTAGCGGGAGTTTTGGATACGCAGTATTTT
cdr3_aa: CASSPFLAGVLDTQYF

clone_size: NA
d_call: NA
j_call: TRBJ1-3
v_call: TRBV28
cdr3_nt: TGTGCCAGCAGTTTATACAGGGACTCTGGAAACACCATATATTTT
cdr3_aa: CASSLYRDSGNTIYF

clone_size: NA
d_call: NA
j_call: TRBJ2-1
v_call: TRBV5-1
cdr3_nt: TGCGCCAGCAGCTTATGGAGTGGCTCAACTTACAATGAGCAGTTCTTC
cdr3_aa: CASSLWSGSTYNEQFF

clone_size: NA
d_call: NA
j_call: TRBJ2-2
v_call: TRBV19
cdr3_nt: TGTGCCAGTAGTATAGATCGGCCTAGTTCCGGGGAGCTGTTTTTT
cdr3_aa: CASSIDRPSSGELFF

clone_size: NA
d_call: TRBD2
j_call: TRBJ2-3
v_call: TRBV6-6
cdr3_nt: TGTGCCAGCAGTCTAGGGGAGGGCACGCAGTATTTT
cdr3_aa: CASSLGEGTQYF

clone_size: NA
d_call: NA
j_call: TRBJ2-6
v_call: TRBV28
cdr3_nt: TGTGCCAGCGTTGCGCTTGGGGCCAACGTCCTGACTTTC
cdr3_aa: CASVALGANVLTF

clone_size: once
d_call: TRBD1
j_call: TRBJ1-2
v_call: TRBV28
cdr3_nt: TGTGCCAGCAGTCCCCTCTTTGACAGGGCAGAGGAGGGCTACACCTTC
cdr3_aa: CASSPLFDRAEEGYTF

clone_size: NA
d_call: TRBD2
j_call: TRBJ2-7
v_call: TRBV30
cdr3_nt: TGTGCCTGGAGTGGACTAGCGGGAACCTACGAGCAGTACTTC
cdr3_aa: CAWSGLAGTYEQYF

clone_size: NA
d_call: NA
j_call: TRBJ2-3
v_call: TRBV7-8
cdr3_nt: TGTGCCAGCAGCGACGGACTGAACACAGATACGCAGTATTTT
cdr3_aa: CASSDGLNTDTQYF

clone_size: NA
d_call: NA
j_call: TRBJ1-5
v_call: TRBV21-1
cdr3_nt: TGTGCCAGCAGCAAAGGATGTCAGGGGGCGAACACGACCATCCAGCTTAGCAATCAGCCCCAGCATTTT
cdr3_aa: CASSKGCQGANTTIQLSNQPQHF

clone_size: NA
d_call: TRBD1
j_call: TRBJ2-7
v_call: TRBV2
cdr3_nt: TGTGCCAGCAGAGCCGACAGGGGGCCTTGGCTAGACGAGCAGTACTTC
cdr3_aa: CASRADRGPWLDEQYF

clone_size: NA
d_call: TRBD2
j_call: TRBJ2-1
v_call: TRBV6-5
cdr3_nt: TGTGCCAGCAGTTATGCCGGGACTAGTACTTACAATGAGCAGTTCTTC
cdr3_aa: CASSYAGTSTYNEQFF

clone_size: NA
d_call: NA
j_call: TRBJ1-4
v_call: TRBV7-6
cdr3_nt: TGTGCCAGCAGCTTAGCCCCCACGGACATCCAGCTTAATGAAAAACTGTTTTTT
cdr3_aa: CASSLAPTDIQLNEKLFF

clone_size: once
d_call: NA
j_call: TRBJ2-3
v_call: TRBV6-1
cdr3_nt: TGTGCCAGCAGTGCCAGACAGAGTAGCACAGATACGCAGTATTTT
cdr3_aa: CASSARQSSTDTQYF

clone_size: NA
d_call: TRBD2
j_call: TRBJ2-1
v_call: TRBV5-1
cdr3_nt: TGCGCCAGCAGCTTGGGTCTAGCGGGGGCCCAGCCCCACAATGAGCAGTTCTTC
cdr3_aa: CASSLGLAGAQPHNEQFF

clone_size: NA
d_call: NA
j_call: TRBJ2-2
v_call: TRBV19
cdr3_nt: TGTGCCAGTAGCCCGGTCGAGGCTGGGACCGGGGAGCTGTTTTTT
cdr3_aa: CASSPVEAGTGELFF

clone_size: NA
d_call: TRBD1
j_call: TRBJ2-2
v_call: TRBV6-1
cdr3_nt: TGTGCCAGCAGAGGAGAACAGGGGGTCACCGGGGAGCTGTTTTTT
cdr3_aa: CASRGEQGVTGELFF

clone_size: NA
d_call: TRBD1
j_call: TRBJ1-6
v_call: TRBV5-1
cdr3_nt: TGCGCCAGCAGCTTGGGGGACAGGGGGGGTCTTAATTCACCCCTCCACTTT
cdr3_aa: CASSLGDRGGLNSPLHF